One T cell receptor (beta chain) is described in this entry. Its specific antigen is unknown. No base quality information exists; no much larger clone differs at one position. This sample was taken from a study of blood T cells in healthy people across ages (dated by TCRdb to the mid-2010s). In terms of the full investigation: In model experiments, template switching captured roughly one uniquely barcoded TCR beta cDNA molecule for every two T cells. To track age-related changes in TCR beta repertoire diversity, the study relied on deep sequencing normalized with unique cDNA molecular identifiers. Donors were grouped into four age groups: young (average roughly 17 years), middle-aged (about 38), aged (62) and long-lived (82). To avoid experimental bias, donors of different ages were randomly spread across the sequencing lanes. Using the same blood draw, the study looked at two additional independent replicas of 1 million unique cDNA reads for two donors, one aged 18 to 30 and the other aged 80 or older.

What the authors observed across the whole study: The percentage of naive T cells measured by flow cytometry correlated strongly with observed TCR beta diversity. Because donor CMV infection status was unknown, age-related changes in expanded clonotypes were potentially confounded. Estimates of total diversity based on one million sequenced T cells were considered lower bounds and underestimates. Since profiling was done on bulk unsorted PBMCs, naive and antigen-experienced compartments could not be conclusively compared. Observed TCR beta diversity per million T cells fell roughly linearly with age, and a significant reduction was already apparent by age around 44. The long-lived group showed more naive CD4+ T cells, fewer expanded clones and increased TCR diversity than the aged group, suggesting age selection.

The germline V gene (reference sequence) provides CDR1 DFQATT and CDR2 SNEGSKA. The CDR3 runs 15 residues from the cysteine to the phenylalanine. Of all the DNA, just the CDR3 is kept, 45 bases in frame from base 1. Trimmed from V: 0 bases; trimmed from J: 4 bases; junction bases lacking a gene match: 7. Systemically healthy Caucasian individuals from Russia, roughly 40 in total and aged 6 to 90 years, were included as donors. Ten milliliters of peripheral blood were drawn from each donor into EDTA-treated Vacutainer tubes. Ficoll-Paque density-gradient centrifugation was used to isolate PBMCs, with at least 6.5 million per sample. Trizol reagent was used to extract total RNA from the PBMCs, yielding at least 5.5 micrograms per sample. For every donor, flow cytometry on a PBMC aliquot measured the percentage of naive CD45RAhigh/CD27high T cells. Preparation of the library involved 5' RACE. Instrument used: Illumina HiSeq 2500. A second PCR of roughly 6 to 12 cycles was performed with a sample-barcoded 5' primer and a J-beta primer mix. Each TCR beta cDNA molecule received a unique molecular identifier from a template-switch 5' adaptor carrying 12 random nucleotides. Each sample yielded at least 2.5 million CDR3-containing paired-end reads. First-strand cDNA synthesis was performed from all RNA using the Mint cDNA synthesis kit, with priming by a TRBC-specific oligonucleotide. After uracil-DNA glycosylase treatment, a first 18-cycle PCR used universal primers M1SS and BC2_uni_R on all cDNA. In the original analysis: For normalization, 1 million high-quality reads, each with a distinct molecular identifier, were randomly selected from each sample. Reads with shared molecular identifiers were discarded instead of being binned into consensus sequences. CDR3 identification, clonotype clustering and error correction used MiTCR with a Q25 quality threshold and the strictest error-elimination algorithm. Lower-bound total TCR beta diversity was estimated with a nonparametric unseen species model using Euler transformation. TCRdb reworked the public reads: Q25 trimming with fastp, MiXCR clone assembly, productive beta chains retained. Rows matching on CDR3 protein sequence are summarized as one entry with the most common DNA and genes. The V and J calls and clone size come from TCRdb's table, not from the authors' own analysis. The sample has just under 750,000 distinct CDR3 sequences on record, 20% to 25% of them singletons. The ten largest clones add up to around a fifth of the sample.

The chain couples TRBV20-1 to TRBJ2-7; TRBD2 fits 9 bases in the junction. This clonotype was sampled from a man aged 70-80 years in good health. The sample comprised blood. Read as DNA, the sequence is TGCAGTGCTAGAGATGACGCGGGGGGGCCTTACGAGCAGTACTTC. It translates as CSARDDAGGPYEQYF.